Detailed here is one T cell receptor beta chain. Its matching antigen is unknown. V lost 2 bases, J lost 4 bases, and 15 bases lay in between. The CDR3 consists of 16 residues. Germline CDR1 is KGHSH and CDR2 is LQKENI. The PCR used 60 Vbeta and 13 Jbeta primers. Generated by immunoSEQ multiplex PCR, the TCRdb table keeps only in-frame clones and is missing some. This sample yields over 65,000 clones, of which roughly 80% are seen a single time; 2.2% belongs to the top ten. These data originate in a study of cytomegalovirus exposure and HLA in healthy donors. Study-level findings and limits: Clonal expansion, a later analysis showed, was greater in HLA-associated TCR beta chains than in equally common others. Prediction of most subjects' HLA-A and HLA-B alleles by TCR beta sequences was reportedly accurate. Analyses of presence and absence presupposed an approximately uniform sequencing depth across donors.

Sequencing input: PBMCs. The chain joins TRBV18 to TRBJ2-1; the D gene is possibly TRBD1 (6 bases). This receptor was taken from a man aged 35-49 years in good health and CMV-seronegative. In DNA form, the CDR3 reads TGTGCCAGCTCACCAAGTTCGGGACACGAATACAATGAGCAGTTCTTC. The encoded protein is CASSPSSGHEYNEQFF.